This is a list of T cell receptor beta chains from one sample in a study of OX40 agonist ivuxolimab in advanced cancers. Assay: immunoSEQ multiplex PCR; the TCRdb copy retains only in-frame clones and omits some. The sample shows tens of thousands of clones, around 85% of them seen only once. This specimen was CD4+ or CD8+ T cells sorted from blood, taken in a trial of the OX40 agonist ivuxolimab. The receptors derive from an adult with an advanced solid tumor such as melanoma, head and neck, liver or kidney cancer. Each CDR3 is given with its conserved first and last residue. A D gene is named only where the DNA matches it firmly. The listing skips clone size in some rows; elsewhere it reads once, few, many or a size class.

cdr3_nt cdr3_aa d_call j_call v_call clone_size
TGTGCCAGCCCCTACCGGGGAGGGTCCTACGAGCAGTACTTC CASPYRGGSYEQYF TRBD2 TRBJ2-7 TRBV6-4 -
TGTGCCAGCAGTTTATACCTAGCGGGAGGGCCGGGGGGCAATGAGCAGTTCTTC CASSLYLAGGPGGNEQFF TRBD2 TRBJ2-1 TRBV28 -
TGTGCCAGTAGTATGATGCCCAGAGCGGGAGGAGAGACCCAGTACTTC CASSMMPRAGGETQYF TRBD2 TRBJ2-5 TRBV19 once
TGTGCTAGTGCCGTACTAGCGGGAGTGGGTGAGCAGTTCTTC CASAVLAGVGEQFF TRBD2 TRBJ2-1 TRBV12-5 -
TGTGCCAGCAGCGTTGACAGGTTTGGCTACACCTTC CASSVDRFGYTF - TRBJ1-2 TRBV11-3 -
TGTGCCAGCAGCCAAGAGGGGGGTAAGAGGGGTGAAGCTTTCTTT CASSQEGGKRGEAFF - TRBJ1-1 TRBV4-2 -
TGTGCTAGTGGTTTGAGGCTAGCGGGAGGGGCCCACAATGAGCAGTTCTTC CASGLRLAGGAHNEQFF TRBD2 TRBJ2-1 TRBV12-5 -
TGTGCCAGCAGTCCCAAGGTGGATACGCAGTATTTT CASSPKVDTQYF - TRBJ2-3 TRBV28 -
TGTGCCAGCAGTCCCCCGCCGGGGCGCCCCGGGGAGCTGTTTTTT CASSPPPGRPGELFF - TRBJ2-2 TRBV28 once
TGTGCCAGCGCGGGACAGGCGTCCTACGAGCAGTACTTC CASAGQASYEQYF TRBD1 TRBJ2-7 TRBV2 -
TGTGCCAACGGGACTAGCGGGGATTCCTCCTACAATGAGCAGTTCTTC CANGTSGDSSYNEQFF TRBD2 TRBJ2-1 TRBV6-4 -
TGTGCCAGTAGTACCAGGGACCTTTATGGCTACACCTTC CASSTRDLYGYTF - TRBJ1-2 TRBV19 -
TGTGCCAGCAGCTTAGGAGGGGACACAGATACGCAGTATTTT CASSLGGDTDTQYF - TRBJ2-3 TRBV11-3 once
TGTGCCAGCAGGCAAGACAGGGGCCAAGAGACCCAGTACTTC CASRQDRGQETQYF TRBD1 TRBJ2-5 TRBV6-5 few
TGTGCCAGCAGCCGACAGGGGCAATGGGACACTGAAGCTTTCTTT CASSRQGQWDTEAFF TRBD1 TRBJ1-1 TRBV11-3 -
TGTGCCTCCCGAAGGGAGCGGACCTACAATGAGCAGTTCTTC CASRRERTYNEQFF - TRBJ2-1 TRBV11-3 -
TGTGCCAGCAGCATCGAACTCGTCGGGAGGGTCACCGGGGAGCTGTTTTTT CASSIELVGRVTGELFF TRBD2 TRBJ2-2 TRBV7-8 once
TGTGCCAGCAGTTTAAGTCCAGGGGTAGGGTCTGAAGCTTTCTTT CASSLSPGVGSEAFF - TRBJ1-1 TRBV27 -
TGTGCCAGCAGTGTAGACATATTCTACAATGAGCAGTTCTTC CASSVDIFYNEQFF - TRBJ2-1 TRBV6-1 -
TGTGCCAGCAGTTTAGCCACAGATACGCAGTATTTT CASSLATDTQYF - TRBJ2-3 TRBV28 -
TGCGCCAGCAGCCCCGGGAACACCGGGGAGCTGTTTTTT CASSPGNTGELFF - TRBJ2-2 TRBV5-1 once
TGTGCCACCAACAGGGTAGTATCGACTGGGGCCAACGTCCTGACTTTC CATNRVVSTGANVLTF - TRBJ2-6 TRBV19 -
TGTGCCAGCAGCCCCGTTGGGACAACGAACACCGGGGAGCTGTTTTTT CASSPVGTTNTGELFF - TRBJ2-2 TRBV6-6 -
TGTGCCAGCAGCGGGGACAGCACATATCAGCCCCAGCATTTT CASSGDSTYQPQHF TRBD1 TRBJ1-5 TRBV2 -
TGTGCCAGCAGCCACCGCAGGGCCTCTGCTCTCTCTGGGGCCAACGTCCTGACTTTC CASSHRRASALSGANVLTF - TRBJ2-6 TRBV5-4 -
TGCGCCGGCCGACTAGCGGGAAACACAGATACGCAGTATTTT CAGRLAGNTDTQYF TRBD2 TRBJ2-3 TRBV5-1 -
TGTGCCAGCAGCTTCGAACACTATGGCTACACCTTC CASSFEHYGYTF - TRBJ1-2 TRBV11-3 -
TGTGCCAGTGGATGGTGGGGAAGGGACCAAGAGACCCAGTACTTC CASGWWGRDQETQYF - TRBJ2-5 TRBV6-1 -
TGTGCCAGTAGAAGACTAGCGGGGGCCTACGAGCAGTACTTC CASRRLAGAYEQYF TRBD2 TRBJ2-7 TRBV19 -
TGTGCCAGCAGCCATCAGGTCAGGGATGAGCAGTTCTTC CASSHQVRDEQFF - TRBJ2-1 TRBV14 -
TGTGCCAGCTCACCAAGAGCGGGGAGCACAGATACGCAGTATTTT CASSPRAGSTDTQYF TRBD2 TRBJ2-3 TRBV18 -
TGTGCCAGCCGTTGGACAGGGGCGTTTCAGCCCCAGCATTTT CASRWTGAFQPQHF TRBD1 TRBJ1-5 TRBV2 few
TGCGCCAGCAGTCGGGACTCCGCTTCTGGGGCCAACGTCCTGACTTTC CASSRDSASGANVLTF - TRBJ2-6 TRBV10-2 -
TGTGCCAGCAGGGAGAGGGGTGGCTTGATTAACACTGAAGCTTTCTTT CASRERGGLINTEAFF - TRBJ1-1 TRBV7-2 -
TGTGCCAGCGCCGGGACTAGCGGCTACGAGCAGTACTTC CASAGTSGYEQYF TRBD2 TRBJ2-7 TRBV9 once
TGTGCCAGCAGTGAGACCCTATGGGAGGTCTCGACTAATGAAAAACTGTTTTTT CASSETLWEVSTNEKLFF - TRBJ1-4 TRBV2 -
TGTGCCAGCAGTTACTCATGGAGCGGGAGTAAGGGTGAGCAGTTCTTC CASSYSWSGSKGEQFF TRBD2 TRBJ2-1 TRBV6-5 -
TGTGCCAGCAGCGTGGGACACCCGAACACTGAAGCTTTCTTT CASSVGHPNTEAFF - TRBJ1-1 TRBV9 -
TGTGCCAGCACCCGACAGAATCTTAACACTGAAGCTTTCTTT CASTRQNLNTEAFF - TRBJ1-1 TRBV11-3 -
TGCAGCGTCCTTATTGGACAGGCCGCCTACGAGCAGTACTTC CSVLIGQAAYEQYF TRBD1 TRBJ2-7 TRBV29-1 -
TGTGCCAGCAGCTCCCAACACCGACAGGGGGCTAGACGGAACACTGAAGCTTTCTTT CASSSQHRQGARRNTEAFF TRBD1 TRBJ1-1 TRBV7-2 -
TGTGCCAGCAGTCCCAGGGGGCTGGGAGATGAAAAACTGTTTTTT CASSPRGLGDEKLFF TRBD1 TRBJ1-4 TRBV27 medium-sized
TGTGCCAGCAGTGAAAGCCGGGTCTATGGCTACACCTTC CASSESRVYGYTF - TRBJ1-2 TRBV2 medium-sized
TGTGCCAGCAGCCCGAGCCCCATAGGGGGGGAGACCCAGTACTTC CASSPSPIGGETQYF - TRBJ2-5 TRBV9 -
TGTGCCAGCAGCGGGACTAGCGGAAGCTACGAGCAGTACTTC CASSGTSGSYEQYF TRBD2 TRBJ2-7 TRBV27 -
TGTGCCAGCAGTCAGGGGGGGACTGAAGCTTTCTTT CASSQGGTEAFF TRBD1 TRBJ1-1 TRBV7-9 -
TGTGCCAGCAGTAACGACAATCCCTACGAGCAGTACTTC CASSNDNPYEQYF - TRBJ2-7 TRBV27 once
TGTGCCATCAGTGGGACAGGTCCCCAGCCCCAGCATTTT CAISGTGPQPQHF TRBD1 TRBJ1-5 TRBV10-3 -
TGTGCCAGCAGTTTATCAGGTTTCGGGAGTACTGAAGCTTTCTTT CASSLSGFGSTEAFF - TRBJ1-1 TRBV27 -
TGTGCCAGCAGCCACCCAGGGGCAGATACGCAGTATTTT CASSHPGADTQYF - TRBJ2-3 TRBV7-6 -
TGTGCCAGCAGTTACTCGAACCTTGGTCGGTATGGCTACACCTTC CASSYSNLGRYGYTF - TRBJ1-2 TRBV6-5 -
TGTGCCAGCAGCTTGCGGGAGGGCGGGGCAGATACGCAGTATTTT CASSLREGGADTQYF TRBD2 TRBJ2-3 TRBV11-2 -
TGTGCCAGCAACCCGGGACTGGGAAACAATGAGCAGTTCTTC CASNPGLGNNEQFF - TRBJ2-1 TRBV7-3 -
TGTGCCAGCAGCTCCCTATCCGGACTACAGTTCTTC CASSSLSGLQFF - TRBJ2-1 TRBV7-3 -